Following are 11 T cell receptor beta chains from one sample sequenced in a study of identical twins' blood T cells. TCRdb processed the 5' RACE reads anew with MiXCR; each CDR3 protein has one entry. The sample carries 350,000 to 450,000 distinct CDR3 sequences, about 28% recorded once. Sequencing was done on a sample of PBMCs. The receptors come from a woman aged 18-55 years in good health.

V gene TRBV4-3 combines with J gene TRBJ2-1; D is uncertain. Trimming took off 3 bases at V and 4 bases at J, with 7 bases between the two ends. Germline CDR1 LGHNA, CDR2 YSLEER. This CDR3 region has 13 residues. CDR3 nucleotide sequence: TGCGCCAGCAGCCAGGTTGGGTACAATGAGCAGTTCTTC. Its translation is CASSQVGYNEQFF.

This clonotype was seen a few times. This rearrangement joins TRBV5-1 to TRBJ2-1; possibly TRBD2 for D (5 bases). The CDR3 sequence is 14 residues long. V dropped 0 bases and J dropped 6 bases, with 10 bases sitting between them. The V gene's germline CDR1 is SGHRS and CDR2 YFSETQ. CDR3 amino acids: CASSLDRGINEQFF. CDR3 nucleotides: TGCGCCAGCAGCTTGGACAGAGGGATCAATGAGCAGTTCTTC. The whole variable domain, filled in from reference TRBV5-1 and TRBJ2-1, reads KAGVTQTPRYLIKTRGQQVTLSCSPISGHRSVSWYQQTPGQGLQFLFEYFSETQRNKGNFPGRFSGRQFSNSRSEMNVSTLELGDSALYLCASSLDRGINEQFFGPGTRLTVL.

This clonotype appeared a few times. This chain uses TRBV29-1 with TRBJ1-1; D might be TRBD1 (6 bases). This CDR3 has 13 amino acids. CDR1 and CDR2 (germline): SQVTM, ANQGSEA. Trimming cost V 6 bases and J 6 bases, with 17 bases left between them. The chain's CDR3 is CSVEHTGRPEAFF. The DNA of the CDR3 is TGCAGCGTGGAGCATACAGGGAGACCTGAAGCTTTCTTT.

V gene TRBV20-1 combines with J gene TRBJ1-5, with D possibly being TRBD1 (5 bases). The germline V gene has CDR1 DFQATT and CDR2 SNEGSKA (reference sequence). Trimming took off 6 bases at V and 6 bases at J, with 18 bases between the two ends. This CDR3 contains 14 residues. CDR3 nucleotide sequence: TGCAGTGCCCCCCGAGGGAGGGGCAGTCAGCCCCAGCATTTT. Translated: CSAPRGRGSQPQHF.

V usage is TRBV20-1 and J usage is TRBJ2-3; perhaps TRBD2 as D (6 bases). Germline CDR1 and CDR2: DFQATT and SNEGSKA (reference sequence). V dropped 4 bases and J dropped 6 bases, with 14 bases sitting between them. The CDR3 length is 13 residues. CDR3: CSAISSVQDTQYF. The CDR3 DNA reads TGCAGTGCTATTTCTAGCGTGCAGGATACGCAGTATTTT.

This clonotype occurred many times. This rearrangement joins TRBV5-1 to TRBJ1-3, with a possible D match to TRBD1 (5 bases). V was trimmed by 3 bases and J by 4 bases, leaving 20 bases between them. The V gene's germline CDR1 is SGHRS and CDR2 YFSETQ. CDR3 size: 17 residues. The CDR3 nucleotides are TGCGCCAGCAGCTACTTCACCGGGACCCTATGGGGAAACACCATATATTTT. Protein: CASSYFTGTLWGNTIYF.

The V call is TRBV7-9, the J call TRBJ1-2; TRBD1 aligns across 7 bases. The CDR3 sequence is 15 residues long. Germline-derived CDR1 and CDR2 are SEHNR and FQNEAQ (reference sequence). The V segment lost 5 bases and the J segment 5 bases; nucleotides outside the gene matches: 11. The CDR3: CASSRLVTGTYGYTF. In DNA form, the CDR3 reads TGTGCCAGCAGCCGCCTTGTGACAGGGACTTATGGCTACACCTTC.

This clonotype was recorded a few times. V gene TRBV5-1 combines with J gene TRBJ2-2, with D unclear. Between the trimmed V and J ends, which lost 2 bases and 6 bases, there was a span of 8 bases. The CDR3 spans 13 residues. CDR1 and CDR2 (germline): SGHRS, YFSETQ. The CDR3 DNA reads as TGCGCCAGCAGCTTTACCGGCGCCGGGGAGCTGTTTTTT. Translation gives CASSFTGAGELFF.

This clonotype has just a few counts. The J gene is TRBJ2-5, the V gene TRBV4-3; 9 positions agree with TRBD2. CDR1 is LGHNA, CDR2 YSLEER, per germline. The CDR3 contains 15 residues. Trimming took 4 bases from V and 5 from J; bases not matched to a gene: 8. Here the CDR3 reads CASSPIAGADETQYF. The CDR3 nucleotides are TGCGCCAGCAGCCCTATAGCGGGAGCGGACGAGACCCAGTACTTC.

This clonotype was picked up many times. The rearrangement uses TRBV29-1 and TRBJ1-1, with 12 bases matching TRBD1. Germline V gene data show CDR1 as SQVTM and CDR2 as ANQGSEA. The CDR3 contains 15 residues. Unmatched junction bases numbered 7, after V lost 4 bases and J lost 4 bases. The CDR3 here is CSVVGTGGWVTEAFF. Written as DNA, the CDR3 is TGCAGCGTTGTCGGGACAGGGGGCTGGGTCACTGAAGCTTTCTTT.

This clonotype was observed at least ten times. The CDR3 reads CSVASGLYGYTF. The DNA for the CDR3 is TGCAGCGTGGCCTCCGGCCTCTATGGCTACACCTTC. The V call is TRBV29-1, the J call TRBJ1-2; D remains unclear. The CDR3 has 12 amino acids. Trimming stripped 6 bases from V and 4 bases from J, with 12 bases between. Germline V gives CDR1 SQVTM, CDR2 ANQGSEA.